The T cell receptor (beta chain) described here comes from a study of T cells in Graves' hyperthyroidism and ophthalmopathy. Overall study: At initial diagnosis, before any treatment had begun, peripheral blood was obtained. General study results and limits: Ophthalmopathy got predicted by the model a median around six months before its onset. Most thyroid clonotypes expanded above 0.001 appeared in blood too.

TCR beta CDR3 regions were amplified from RNA. The HTBI primer set was used in a first-round RT-PCR of the TCR CDR3. Using its own MiXCR run on the multiplex PCR reads, TCRdb lists one record per CDR3 protein. Among 640,000 or so distinct CDR3 sequences listed, around 15% were seen once. J gave up 4 bases and V 6 bases, and 7 bases lay outside the gene matches. The CDR3 consists of 15 residues. The sample holds many counts of this clonotype. Antigen unknown. Patients with ophthalmopathy all had a Clinical Activity Score of at least 3, a NOSPECS grade of at least 4 and duration under 3 months. The TCR comes from a woman between 40 and 55 years old with Graves' ophthalmopathy. The chain recombines TRBV12-3 or TRBV12-4 with TRBJ1-5; 9 nucleotides line up with TRBD1. Sequenced sample: blood. CDR3 coding DNA: TGTGCCAGCAGCCGTGACAGGGGGAGTAATCAGCCCCAGCATTTT. Translating gives CASSRDRGSNQPQHF.